The T cell receptor (beta chain) under discussion was sequenced for a study of blood T cell repertoires in COVID-19. Sequenced by immunoSEQ multiplex PCR; TCRdb stores in-frame clones only, minus some. The sample has about 100,000 clones, 75% to 95% seen once. V was pared by 1 base and J by 6 bases, with 6 bases of the junction left unmatched. The CDR3 contains 15 residues. The germline V gene has CDR1 LGHNA and CDR2 YSLEER. This TCR derives from a human donor in a cohort sampled during active COVID-19. Sequencing was carried out using peripheral blood. The V call is TRBV4-3, the J call TRBJ1-2; 9 nucleotides agree with TRBD1. The CDR3 loop reads CASSQVGTGINGYTF. In DNA, the CDR3 is TGCGCCAGCAGCCAAGTAGGGACAGGGATTAATGGCTACACCTTC.